One and the same sample provided the 26 T cell receptor beta chains below, sequenced in a study of OX40 agonist ivuxolimab in advanced cancers. The protocol was immunoSEQ multiplex PCR, while the TCRdb copy is restricted to in-frame clones and leaves out a portion. This sample has 35,000 to 45,000 clones, with approximately 90% found just once. Sample: CD4+ or CD8+ T cells sorted from blood, taken in a trial of the OX40 agonist ivuxolimab. Source of these receptors: an adult with an advanced solid tumor such as melanoma, head and neck, liver or kidney cancer.

V gene TRBV4-3 combines with J gene TRBJ2-5, with TRBD2 matching 10 bases. The ends lost 4 bases at V and 4 bases at J; junction bases unmatched: 6. The germline gives CDR1 LGHNA, CDR2 YSLEER. The CDR3 runs 15 residues. The CDR3, as DNA: TGCGCCAGCAGCCCGGGCAGCGGGAGGGGAGAGACCCAGTACTTC. Amino acids: CASSPGSGRGETQYF.

J is TRBJ2-7 and V is TRBV7-9, with 10 bases matching TRBD2. Germline CDR1 and CDR2: SEHNR and FQNEAQ (reference sequence). CDR3 length: 16 residues. The trim removed 5 bases at V and 0 bases at J, leaving 7 bases unmatched. The CDR3 sequence is CASSKGLADLSYEQYF. CDR3 nucleotides: TGTGCCAGCAGCAAAGGACTAGCGGACCTCTCCTACGAGCAGTACTTC.

The V gene is TRBV7-9, the J gene TRBJ2-3; the match to TRBD2 covers 11 bases. V lost 5 bases, J lost 2 bases, and 9 bases stayed unmatched. The CDR3 has 17 amino acids. CDR1 is SEHNR, CDR2 FQNEAQ, per germline (reference sequence). CDR3 bases: TGTGCCAGCAGCCCCGCCGGGACTAGCGGACACACAGATACGCAGTATTTT. This encodes CASSPAGTSGHTDTQYF.

The CDR3 coding sequence is TGTGCCAGCAGATATCTAGGGAGCACAGATACGCAGTATTTT. Protein sequence: CASRYLGSTDTQYF. The chain couples TRBV27 to TRBJ2-3; no firm D call. Trimming removed 6 bases from V and 0 bases from J, with 10 bases in between. Germline V gene lookup returns CDR1 MNHEY and CDR2 SMNVEV (reference sequence). This CDR3 is 14 amino acids long.

V is TRBV19 and J is TRBJ2-7; 7 positions agree with TRBD1. J lost 2 bases, V lost 3 bases, and 4 bases had no gene match. This CDR3 comprises 14 residues. Germline CDR1 LNHDA, CDR2 SQIVND (reference sequence). The CDR3 reads CASSIGDRTYEQYF. The CDR3 coding sequence is TGTGCCAGTAGTATTGGGGACAGAACCTACGAGCAGTACTTC.

This clone is a singleton in its sample. The rearrangement joins TRBV27 to TRBJ2-2; a possible D gene is TRBD1 (5 bases). Germline CDR1 is MNHEY and CDR2 is SMNVEV (reference sequence). This CDR3 region has 16 residues. Trimming shortened V by 3 bases and J by 1 base, and 12 bases separated the two germline ends. The CDR3 here is CASSFLDRVNTGELFF. CDR3 bases: TGTGCCAGCAGTTTTCTCGACAGAGTGAACACCGGGGAGCTGTTTTTT.

The chain joins TRBV29-1 to TRBJ2-7; D is ambiguous. With 1 base removed from V and 3 bases from J, the gap between germline ends came to 4 bases. The CDR3 has 11 residues. Germline V CDR1 and CDR2: SQVTM, ANQGSEA. The CDR3 sequence: CSVEGRYEQYF. CDR3 DNA sequence: TGCAGCGTTGAAGGCCGCTACGAGCAGTACTTC.

This rearrangement joins TRBV18 to TRBJ2-2, with D uncertain. This CDR3 has 22 amino acids. V was pared by 2 bases and J by 0 bases, with 28 bases between. Germline CDR1 reads KGHSH; CDR2 reads LQKENI. CDR3 nucleotides: TGTGCCAGCTCACCAGTCGCCTACTACATACAGCTCGGTGGGTCGAACACCGGGGAGCTGTTTTTT. Its translation is CASSPVAYYIQLGGSNTGELFF.

This chain joins TRBV7-3 and TRBJ1-1, with D maybe TRBD1 (6 bases). This CDR3 is built from 13 residues. Germline CDR1 and CDR2: SGHTA and FQGTGA. V lost 2 bases and J 6 bases, leaving 10 bases between the germline ends. The CDR3, as DNA: TGTGCCAGCAGCTTAGGGGGCGCATCTGAAGCTTTCTTT. Protein: CASSLGGASEAFF.

The chain recombines TRBV2 with TRBJ2-1; no reliable D call. CDR3 length equals 15 residues. V was clipped by 0 bases and J by 5 bases, with 11 bases between them. Germline CDR1 and CDR2: SNHLY and FYNNEI. CDR3 DNA sequence: TGTGCCAGCAGTGAAGCCCCCGACTGGAACAATGAGCAGTTCTTC. It yields the protein CASSEAPDWNNEQFF.

J is TRBJ2-1 and V is TRBV5-1; 9 bases map to TRBD2. The CDR3 covers 16 residues. The germline gives CDR1 SGHRS, CDR2 YFSETQ. Germline trimming cut 0 bases from V and 7 bases from J; bases unmatched to any gene: 8. The DNA for the CDR3 is TGCGCCAGCAGCTTGGATGCGGGGGGGTATTGGAATGAGCAGTTCTTC. Encoded protein: CASSLDAGGYWNEQFF.

The chain couples TRBV6-5 to TRBJ2-1; no firm D call. Germline loops: CDR1 MNHEY, CDR2 SVGAGI. Trimming pared 5 bases from V and 9 bases from J, leaving 11 bases between. CDR3 length: 12 residues. As DNA, the CDR3 is TGTGCCAGCAGTCTTCTAGGGATTGAGCAGTTCTTC. It yields the protein CASSLLGIEQFF.

The CDR3 coding sequence is TGTGCCAGCAGTGAGAGGACTAGCGGGTCCTACGAGCAGTACTTC. This sequence encodes CASSERTSGSYEQYF. J is TRBJ2-7 and V is TRBV6-1; 11 nucleotides line up with TRBD2. Trimming cost V 3 bases and J 1 base; bases outside gene matches: 2. The CDR3 contains 15 residues. Germline V gene lookup returns CDR1 MNHNS and CDR2 SASEGT.

This chain uses TRBV7-3 with TRBJ2-1; D unresolved. V gave up 4 bases and J gave up 2 bases, with 18 bases separating them. The length of the CDR3 is 17 residues. Germline CDR1 SGHTA, CDR2 FQGTGA. CDR3 protein: CASSSPRGVGTYNEQFF. The CDR3 region has the DNA TGTGCCAGCAGCTCCCCTCGCGGCGTAGGCACCTACAATGAGCAGTTCTTC.

This chain uses TRBV7-9 with TRBJ1-2; a possible D gene is TRBD1 (5 bases). The ends were cut back, 4 bases at V and 4 bases at J, with 19 bases in the middle. This CDR3 is 16 amino acids long. From germline, CDR1 is SEHNR and CDR2 FQNEAQ (reference sequence). The CDR3 sequence is CASSSYTAGPSYGYTF. The CDR3 DNA follows: TGTGCCAGCAGCTCTTATACCGCGGGACCGTCCTATGGCTACACCTTC.

The rearrangement links TRBV30 to TRBJ1-4, with TRBD1 matching 10 bases. This CDR3 contains 16 residues. J lost 1 base, V lost 0 bases, and 2 bases had no gene match. Per germline, CDR1 GTSNPN and CDR2 SVGIG (reference sequence). CDR3 DNA sequence: TGTGCCTGGAGTGTGGGGGACAGGGGAACTAATGAAAAACTGTTTTTT. Its protein is CAWSVGDRGTNEKLFF.

This chain links TRBV10-3 with TRBJ2-3; 9 bases match TRBD2. V shed 8 bases, J shed 4 bases, and the junction held 10 bases outside the gene matches. Germline lookup yields CDR1 ENHRY and CDR2 SYGVKD. The CDR3 sequence is 15 residues long. CDR3 amino acids: CAICDVAGAADTQYF. The CDR3 nucleotides read TGTGCCATCTGCGATGTAGCGGGAGCGGCAGATACGCAGTATTTT.

This rearrangement joins TRBV29-1 to TRBJ2-1; TRBD2 aligns across 8 bases. Trimming at V came to 2 bases and at J to 5 bases, leaving 17 bases not matched to a gene. CDR1 and CDR2 (germline): SQVTM, ANQGSEA. The CDR3 extends over 18 amino acids. The CDR3 bases are TGCAGCGTTGAAAGAGTGCCAGCGGGAGCAATCGGCCACAATGAGCAGTTCTTC. It codes for CSVERVPAGAIGHNEQFF.

The chain recombines TRBV21-1 with TRBJ1-5; TRBD1 reflects the table's D call only, with no check against the DNA. TRBV21-1 is classified as a pseudogene. This CDR3 region has 14 residues. The CDR3, as DNA: TGTGCCAGCAGCCCAGGGTATAGCAATCAGCCCCAGCATTTT. Translated: CASSPGYSNQPQHF.

This CDR3 reads CASSSGLAGARGAQYF. The CDR3 DNA follows: TGTGCCAGCAGTTCGGGACTAGCGGGAGCCCGAGGGGCCCAGTACTTC. The rearrangement joins TRBV28 to TRBJ2-5; 14 positions match TRBD2. V shed 4 bases, J shed 9 bases, and the junction held 10 bases outside the gene matches. Germline V gives CDR1 MDHEN, CDR2 SYDVKM. This CDR3 has 16 residues. Full variable domain (outside the CDR3, taken from reference TRBV28 and TRBJ2-5): DVKVTQSSRYLVKRTGEKVFLECVQDMDHENMFWYRQDPGLGLRLIYFSYDVKMKEKGDIPEGYSVSREKKERFSLILESASTNQTSMYLCASSSGLAGARGAQYFGPGTRLLVL.

V is TRBV19 and J is TRBJ2-5, with 7 bases lining up with TRBD2. This CDR3 region has 14 residues. The junction had 7 bases not matched to a gene; V was cut back by 5 bases and J by 4 bases. Germline-derived CDR1 and CDR2 are LNHDA and SQIVND (reference sequence). The CDR3 bases are TGTGCCAGTAGTCCCTGGGGGGGGAGAGAGACCCAGTACTTC. Translated: CASSPWGGRETQYF.

Points on this clone: This sample includes further DNA sequences coding for the same CDR3. The rearrangement uses TRBV9 and TRBJ2-3; no clear D gene. CDR1 SGDLS and CDR2 YYNGEE come from the germline V gene. This CDR3 region has 14 residues. V was pared by 3 bases and J by 0 bases, with 8 bases between. CDR3 amino acids: CASSAASSTDTQYF. CDR3 nucleotide sequence: TGTGCCAGCAGCGCCGCATCTAGCACAGATACGCAGTATTTT.

The table lists this clone with a few counts. The chain links TRBV6-6 to TRBJ2-7; D gene uncertain. Trimming removed 2 bases from V and 4 bases from J, with 9 bases in between. Germline assignment: CDR1 MNHNY and CDR2 SVGAGI (reference sequence). The CDR3 totals 13 residues. CDR3 nucleotides: TGTGCCAGCAGTTACGTCCAGAGATACGAGCAGTACTTC. Its protein is CASSYVQRYEQYF.

This chain joins TRBV7-6 and TRBJ2-7, with D unclear. Per germline, CDR1 SGHVS and CDR2 FNYEAQ. Trimming took off 4 bases at V and 2 bases at J, with 6 bases between the two ends. CDR3 length: 12 amino acids. CDR3 protein: CASSSNTYEQYF. In DNA, the CDR3 is TGTGCCAGCAGCTCCAACACCTACGAGCAGTACTTC. Combining the CDR3 with reference TRBV7-6 and TRBJ2-7 gives the whole variable domain GAGVSQSPRYKVTKRGQDVALRCDPISGHVSLYWYRQALGQGPEFLTYFNYEAQQDKSGLPNDRFSAERPEGSISTLTIQRTEQRDSAMYRCASSSNTYEQYFGPGTRLTVT.

The chain employs TRBV28 and TRBJ2-7; D is uncertain. The V gene lost 4 bases and the J gene lost 1 base, with 14 bases spanning the gap. Germline assignment: CDR1 MDHEN and CDR2 SYDVKM. The CDR3 consists of 15 residues. CDR3: CASSSVETLSYEQYF. CDR3 in DNA: TGTGCCAGCAGTTCGGTGGAGACTCTATCCTACGAGCAGTACTTC.

Turning to this clone: Germline is not matched at one junction end, which may reflect a read error. V and J are TRBV6-6 and TRBJ1-5; D is possibly TRBD1 (5 bases). The CDR3 is made up of 16 amino acids. Germline loops: CDR1 MNHNY, CDR2 SVGAGI (reference sequence). CDR3 region: CASSYSLPEPGARGNF. DNA of the CDR3: TGTGCCAGCAGTTACTCCCTGCCGGAACCAGGAGCACGGGGGAATTTT.